This entry features one TCR beta chain sequence. Its specificity is not known. The sample is drawn from a study of T cells in localized non-small cell lung cancer. Produced via immunoSEQ multiplex PCR; TCRdb's table is partial and in-frame only. The sample yields tens of thousands of clones, 80% seen once. Findings and caveats of the study: A median of around 58 clones ranked among the top 100 in tumor appeared in adjacent lung. Prolonged overall survival went with higher T cell density in the blood. Owing to sequencing of a solitary tumor region, heterogeneity cannot be discounted.

The sample consisted of peripheral blood, taken before any cancer treatment. The sequence derives from a female donor older than 55 with stage I lung adenocarcinoma.

The CDR3 coding sequence is TGTGCCAGCAGATCCCTGACAGGGGTAGGAAACACCATATATTTT. Translating gives CASRSLTGVGNTIYF. This chain joins TRBV6-5 and TRBJ1-3; TRBD1 matches 8 bases. The junction had 8 bases not matched to a gene; V was cut back by 6 bases and J by 4 bases. Germline CDR1 and CDR2: MNHEY and SVGAGI. CDR3 length equals 15 residues.